Following are 8 T cell receptor beta chains from one sample sequenced in a study of regulatory T cells in long-lasting Graves disease. Relying on iRepertoire HTBI primers and Arm-PCR of CDR3 regions, the team built TCR beta libraries. MiXCR, applied by TCRdb to the multiplex PCR reads, yields one record per CDR3 protein. The table lists about 540,000 distinct CDR3 sequences, approximately 13% of them singletons. Described time point: newly diagnosed GD, antithyroid drugs for less than 3 months. Generation of the TCR library employed RNA extracted from PBMCs. These data were also filed under a second study, of T cells in Graves' hyperthyroidism and ophthalmopathy.

Sequencing was performed on peripheral blood mononuclear cells (PBMCs), taken at new diagnosis, from a patient treated with antithyroid drugs. The origin of the receptors is a young man with Graves disease.

A remark on this clonotype: A much larger clone sits a single nucleotide away, making a read error possible. The chain combines TRBV6-1 with TRBJ1-1; D is possibly TRBD1 (6 bases). CDR3 size: 15 residues. Trimming shortened V by 3 bases and J by 3 bases, and 14 bases separated the two germline ends. Germline loops: CDR1 MNHNS, CDR2 SASEGT. DNA of the CDR3: TGTGCCAGCAGTGAGTCGACGGGGGGGCACACTGAAGCTTTCTTT. It yields the protein CASSESTGGHTEAFF.

This clonotype was seen repeatedly, ten times or more. A read error may produce the germline difference seen at one junction end. V is TRBV29-1 and J is TRBJ2-7; TRBD2 might be the D (5 bases). Per the germline V gene, CDR1 is SQVTM and CDR2 is ANQGSEA. CDR3 length equals 11 residues. The CDR3 spells CSVVKAGKKDF. Written as DNA, the CDR3 is TGCAGCGTTGTGAAGGCCGGGAAGAAGGACTTC.

This chain links TRBV11-2 with TRBJ2-3; D unresolved. The CDR3 runs to 16 residues. V was shortened by 4 bases and J by 6 bases, with 20 bases between the two germline ends. In germline, CDR1 is SGHAT, CDR2 FQNNGV. The chain's CDR3 is CASSSQALTWADTQYF. The CDR3 DNA reads TGTGCCAGCAGCTCCCAAGCATTGACCTGGGCGGATACGCAGTATTTT.

Comments on this clonotype: A single base is all that separates this from a far larger clone, so a read error is likely. The genes are TRBV30 and TRBJ2-7, with a tentative D call TRBD2 (6 bases). Near its end, the DNA agrees better with TRBJ2-3, so the J call may be wrong. This CDR3 comprises 13 residues. CDR1 GTSNPN and CDR2 SVGIG come from the germline V gene (reference sequence). CDR3 residues: CAWDSGAEDTQYF. For the CDR3, the DNA is TGTGCCTGGGATAGCGGAGCAGAGGATACGCAGTATTTT.

This clonotype was observed a handful of times. The CDR3 nucleotides are TGTGCCAGCTCACCCCCGGCGTTCCCGGGGGATGAGCAGTTCTTC. This sequence encodes CASSPPAFPGDEQFF. The chain uses TRBV18 and TRBJ2-1; TRBD2 is a possible D gene (6 bases). Germline CDR1 KGHSH, CDR2 LQKENI. The V end was cut by 3 bases, the J end by 8 bases, with 17 bases between. The CDR3 length is 15 residues.

This clonotype has ten or more counts. V gene TRBV12-3 or TRBV12-4 combines with J gene TRBJ1-4; TRBD1 aligns across 8 bases. The CDR3 has 14 residues. With V trimmed by 6 bases and J by 5 bases, 5 bases remained unmatched. DNA of the CDR3: TGTGCCAGCAGAGCAGGGGGCCCCAATGAAAAACTGTTTTTT. Translated: CASRAGGPNEKLFF.

This clonotype has at least ten counts. The J gene is TRBJ1-2, the V gene TRBV5-1; the D gene is possibly TRBD1 (6 bases). The germline V gene has CDR1 SGHRS and CDR2 YFSETQ. V was shortened by 4 bases and J by 0 bases, with 19 bases between the two germline ends. The CDR3 runs to 17 residues. The CDR3 is CASSLGGGAITNYGYTF. CDR3 coding DNA: TGCGCCAGCAGCCTAGGTGGGGGGGCCATAACTAACTATGGCTACACCTTC.

This clonotype was recorded a few times. The chain couples TRBV20-1 to TRBJ2-1; 7 bases align to TRBD2. The CDR3 loop spans 19 amino acids. With 4 bases clipped from V and 4 bases from J, the junction kept 22 bases outside the gene matches. Germline assignment: CDR1 DFQATT and CDR2 SNEGSKA (reference sequence). CDR3 region: CSAIDRKAGSPAFYNEQFF. CDR3 in DNA: TGCAGTGCTATCGATAGAAAAGCGGGATCCCCGGCATTTTACAATGAGCAGTTCTTC.